This TCR beta chain originates from a study of T cells in Graves' hyperthyroidism and ophthalmopathy. Study-wide results and caveats: Using 13 V-J features, a model discriminated ophthalmopathy from stable hyperthyroidism. Before onset, ophthalmopathy was predicted by the model a median around 6 months earlier.

RNA transcripts served as the template for amplifying TCR beta CDR3 regions. RT-PCR in the first round (using the HTBI primer set) targeted the TCR CDR3. TCRdb re-analysed the multiplex PCR reads in MiXCR, keeping a single row per CDR3 protein. The sample lists 600,000 to 650,000 distinct CDR3 sequences, around 15% seen once, with 3.8% in the top ten. Graves' hyperthyroidism qualified as stable when ophthalmopathy did not progress within 18 months. Hyperthyroidism, newly diagnosed and lasting under 2 months, affected patients aged 18 to 65. Of note for this clonotype: Its cognate antigen is unknown.

Germline CDR1 LNHDA, CDR2 SQIVND (reference sequence). CDR3 length equals 15 residues. V was pared by 3 bases and J by 2 bases, with 3 bases of the junction left unmatched. The sequencing input was blood. The V call is TRBV19, the J call TRBJ2-7; 11 bases agree with TRBD2. The sequence came from a woman aged 25 to 39 with Graves' hyperthyroidism. The CDR3 protein is CASSMLTSGTYEQYF. The DNA of the CDR3 is TGTGCCAGTAGTATGCTGACTAGCGGGACCTACGAGCAGTACTTC.